The rows below give T cell receptor beta chains drawn from one sample of a study of T cells in Graves' hyperthyroidism and ophthalmopathy. TCRdb redid the calling of the multiplex PCR reads with MiXCR, one entry per CDR3 protein. The sample has 380,000 or so distinct CDR3 sequences, 13% seen once; the top ten hold around 21%. Sequencing was done on a sample of blood. The origin of the receptors is a man aged 30 to 45 with Graves' hyperthyroidism that later progressed to Graves' ophthalmopathy. Each CDR3 is given with its conserved first and last residue. A D gene is named only where the DNA matches it firmly. Rows may omit the clone size; those that give it use once, few, many or a size class.

CAISEFGQDNQPQHF,TGTGCCATCAGTGAGTTCGGACAGGACAATCAGCCCCAGCATTTT,many,15,TRBV10-3,TRBJ1-5,TRBD1
CASSVGGDNEQFF,TGTGCCAGCAGTGTCGGGGGGGATAATGAGCAGTTCTTC,many,13,TRBV9,TRBJ2-1,TRBD2
CASSRVSGNQPQHF,TGTGCCAGCAGCAGGGTATCGGGCAATCAGCCCCAGCATTTT,many,14,TRBV12-3/TRBV12-4,TRBJ1-5,-
CASSSLQGIGTDTQYF,TGTGCCAGCAGTTCACTACAGGGAATCGGCACAGATACGCAGTATTTT,-,16,TRBV27,TRBJ2-3,-
CAISDLGSSTDTQYF,TGTGCCATCAGTGATTTGGGGTCTAGCACAGATACGCAGTATTTT,few,15,TRBV10-3,TRBJ2-3,-
CASPQGADYGYTF,TGTGCCAGCCCACAGGGGGCGGACTATGGCTACACCTTC,many,13,TRBV2,TRBJ1-2,TRBD1
CASSHPGQRGGNEQFF,TGTGCCAGCAGCCACCCCGGCCAGCGGGGGGGCAATGAGCAGTTCTTC,many,16,TRBV11-2,TRBJ2-1,TRBD2
CASTISRTGQYGYTF,TGTGCCAGTACCATCTCCCGGACAGGGCAGTATGGCTACACCTTC,once,15,TRBV19,TRBJ1-2,TRBD1
CASSEREGGYNEQFF,TGTGCCAGCAGTGAACGGGAGGGCGGCTACAATGAGCAGTTCTTC,-,15,TRBV25-1,TRBJ2-1,TRBD2
CASSYMRQGIYTNYGYTF,TGTGCCAGCAGTTACATGAGACAGGGGATATATACTAACTATGGCTACACCTTC,many,18,TRBV6-6,TRBJ1-2,TRBD1
CASRSGGAHEQFF,TGTGCCAGCAGAAGCGGGGGGGCGCATGAGCAGTTCTTC,-,13,TRBV28,TRBJ2-1,TRBD2
CASGLAQGYGYTF,TGTGCTAGTGGTTTGGCTCAGGGATATGGCTACACCTTC,-,13,TRBV12-5,TRBJ1-2,-
CASSQVLLSGNTIYF,TGTGCCAGCAGCCAAGTCCTACTCTCTGGAAACACCATATATTTT,-,15,TRBV14,TRBJ1-3,-
CASSQRAPWSSGANVLTF,TGTGCCAGCAGCCAAAGGGCACCTTGGAGCTCTGGGGCCAACGTCCTGACTTTC,few,18,TRBV3-1,TRBJ2-6,-
CAVTGADTEAFF,TGTGCCGTTACAGGGGCGGATACTGAAGCTTTCTTT,many,12,TRBV6-1,TRBJ1-1,TRBD1
CASSLEAGGAYNEQFF,TGTGCCAGCAGCTTAGAGGCGGGGGGGGCCTACAATGAGCAGTTCTTC,many,16,TRBV13,TRBJ2-1,TRBD2
CASSSLGAAKNIQYF,TGTGCCAGCAGCTCCCTCGGGGCCGCCAAAAACATTCAGTACTTC,-,15,TRBV7-9,TRBJ2-4,-
CASSLASGGADEQFF,TGTGCCAGCAGCTTAGCTAGCGGGGGGGCGGATGAGCAGTTCTTC,many,15,TRBV11-2,TRBJ2-1,TRBD2
CATSRDHGDSNQPQHF,TGTGCCACCAGCAGAGATCACGGAGATAGCAATCAGCCCCAGCATTTT,few,16,TRBV15,TRBJ1-5,-
CASRRQGSGNTIYF,TGTGCCAGCAGGAGACAGGGCTCTGGAAACACCATATATTTT,-,14,TRBV2,TRBJ1-3,TRBD1
CATMGAGGLTDTQYF,TGTGCCACCATGGGAGCGGGGGGACTCACAGATACGCAGTATTTT,many,15,TRBV28,TRBJ2-3,TRBD2
CASRADTQYF,TGTGCCAGTAGGGCAGATACGCAGTATTTT,many,10,TRBV2,TRBJ2-3,-
CASSGLGGIGLNEQFF,TGTGCCAGCAGCGGCTTGGGGGGGATCGGCTTAAATGAGCAGTTCTTC,many,16,TRBV7-9,TRBJ2-1,TRBD2
CASSAIQGLFNYGYTF,TGTGCCAGCAGCGCCATACAGGGTCTATTTAACTATGGCTACACCTTC,-,16,TRBV7-2,TRBJ1-2,-
CASRRPGLAGSYEQYF,TGTGCCAGCAGGCGACCGGGACTAGCAGGTTCCTACGAGCAGTACTTC,many,16,TRBV11-2,TRBJ2-7,TRBD2
CASSLVGNTLGQETQYF,TGTGCCAGCAGCTTAGTGGGAAACACCCTGGGGCAAGAGACCCAGTACTTC,few,17,TRBV7-8,TRBJ2-5,-
CASRAGSSYEQYF,TGCGCCAGCAGGGCAGGGAGCTCCTACGAGCAGTACTTC,many,13,TRBV5-1,TRBJ2-7,-
CSARESTGYGYTF,TGCAGTGCTAGAGAAAGTACGGGGTATGGCTACACCTTC,many,13,TRBV20-1,TRBJ1-2,-
CASSESTPPEQYF,TGTGCCAGCAGTGAATCGACACCCCCCGAGCAGTACTTC,many,13,TRBV6-1,TRBJ2-7,-
CASSDGGGGSNTIYF,TGTGCCAGCAGCGACGGGGGGGGGGGATCTAACACCATATATTTT,few,15,TRBV28,TRBJ1-3,-
CASSLGTSGVSYEQYF,TGTGCCAGCAGTTTAGGAACTAGCGGGGTTTCCTACGAGCAGTACTTC,many,16,TRBV27,TRBJ2-7,TRBD2
CASSSLSDRGPYEQYF,TGTGCCAGCAGTTCCCTTTCGGATAGGGGGCCCTACGAGCAGTACTTC,-,16,TRBV27,TRBJ2-7,TRBD1
CATSDTGGAAYNEQFF,TGTGCCACCAGTGATACCGGGGGGGCAGCCTACAATGAGCAGTTCTTC,many,16,TRBV24-1,TRBJ2-1,TRBD2
CASSASLGRTEAFF,TGTGCCAGCAGTGCATCCCTTGGCAGGACTGAAGCTTTCTTT,many,14,TRBV6-1,TRBJ1-1,-
CSAWTEETQYF,TGCAGTGCTTGGACAGAAGAGACCCAGTACTTC,-,11,TRBV20-1,TRBJ2-5,-
CASSQLAGGNEQFF,TGTGCCAGCAGCCAACTAGCGGGGGGGAATGAGCAGTTCTTC,many,14,TRBV3-1,TRBJ2-1,TRBD2
CASSLRGPGSKAGELFF,TGTGCCAGCAGCTTAAGGGGGCCGGGGTCCAAGGCCGGGGAGCTGTTTTTT,-,17,TRBV7-8,TRBJ2-2,TRBD1
CASRPTPRDRGQRTDTQYF,TGTGCCAGCAGACCCACCCCCCGGGACAGGGGACAAAGGACAGATACGCAGTATTTT,few,19,TRBV11-2,TRBJ2-3,TRBD1
CASSRGQANTEAFF,TGTGCCAGCAGCCGCGGACAGGCTAACACTGAAGCTTTCTTT,many,14,TRBV7-2,TRBJ1-1,TRBD1
CASSPPARAETQYF,TGTGCCAGCTCACCACCCGCCAGGGCGGAGACCCAGTACTTC,many,14,TRBV18,TRBJ2-5,-
CASGLVSGPYGTEAFF,TGTGCTAGTGGTTTGGTCAGTGGGCCCTACGGAACTGAAGCTTTCTTT,many,16,TRBV12-5,TRBJ1-1,-
CASSGVGGGRTDTQYF,TGTGCCAGCAGCGGGGTAGGGGGAGGCCGCACAGATACGCAGTATTTT,-,16,TRBV9,TRBJ2-3,-
CASSRLGLRSTSYNEQFF,TGTGCCAGCAGTCGGTTGGGCCTCAGGAGCACCTCCTACAATGAGCAGTTCTTC,-,18,TRBV28,TRBJ2-1,-
CASSGYRGSPLHF,TGTGCCAGCAGTGGTTATAGGGGTTCACCCCTCCACTTT,-,13,TRBV6-1,TRBJ1-6,-
CASRGTGRNQPQHF,TGTGCCAGCAGAGGGACAGGGAGAAATCAGCCCCAGCATTTT,many,14,TRBV27,TRBJ1-5,TRBD1
CASSRQGRDYGYTF,TGTGCCAGCAGTCGACAGGGGCGCGACTATGGCTACACCTTC,many,14,TRBV12-3/TRBV12-4,TRBJ1-2,TRBD1
CAWRRLADTQYF,TGTGCCTGGAGGCGACTGGCAGATACGCAGTATTTT,many,12,TRBV30,TRBJ2-3,-
CASSLSGRNQPQHF,TGCGCCAGCAGCTTGAGTGGTCGCAATCAGCCCCAGCATTTT,-,14,TRBV5-1,TRBJ1-5,-